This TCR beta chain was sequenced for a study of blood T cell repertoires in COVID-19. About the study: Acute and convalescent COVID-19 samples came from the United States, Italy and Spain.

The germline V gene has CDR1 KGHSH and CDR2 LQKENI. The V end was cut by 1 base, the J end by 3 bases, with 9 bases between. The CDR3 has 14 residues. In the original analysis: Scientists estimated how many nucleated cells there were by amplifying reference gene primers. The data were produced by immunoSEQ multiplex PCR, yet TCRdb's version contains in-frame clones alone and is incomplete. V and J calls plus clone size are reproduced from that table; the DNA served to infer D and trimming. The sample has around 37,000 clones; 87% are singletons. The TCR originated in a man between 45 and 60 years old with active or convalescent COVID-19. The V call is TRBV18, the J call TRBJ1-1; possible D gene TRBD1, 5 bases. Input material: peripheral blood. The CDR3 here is CASSPQGFYTEAFF. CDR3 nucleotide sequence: TGTGCCAGCTCACCACAGGGGTTCTACACTGAAGCTTTCTTT.